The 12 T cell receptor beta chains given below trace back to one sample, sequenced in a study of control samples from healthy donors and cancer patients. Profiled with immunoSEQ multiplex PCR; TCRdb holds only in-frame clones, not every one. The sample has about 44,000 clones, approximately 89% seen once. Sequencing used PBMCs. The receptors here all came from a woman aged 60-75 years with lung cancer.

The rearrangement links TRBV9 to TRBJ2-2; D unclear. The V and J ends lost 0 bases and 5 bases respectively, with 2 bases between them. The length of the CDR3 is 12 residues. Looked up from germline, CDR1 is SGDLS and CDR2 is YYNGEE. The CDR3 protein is CASSVATGELFF. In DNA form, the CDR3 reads TGTGCCAGCAGCGTAGCTACCGGGGAGCTGTTTTTT.

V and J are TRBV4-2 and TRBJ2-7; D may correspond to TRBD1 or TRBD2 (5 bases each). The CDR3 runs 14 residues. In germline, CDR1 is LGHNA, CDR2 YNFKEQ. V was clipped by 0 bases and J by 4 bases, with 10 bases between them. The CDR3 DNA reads TGTGCCAGCAGCCAAGATTTGGGACCTTACGAGCAGTACTTC. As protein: CASSQDLGPYEQYF.

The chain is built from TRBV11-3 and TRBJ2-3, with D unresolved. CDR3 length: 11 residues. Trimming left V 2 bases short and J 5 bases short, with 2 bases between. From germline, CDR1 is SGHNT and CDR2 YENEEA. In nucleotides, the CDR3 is TGTGCCAGCAGCTTAAGAGATACGCAGTATTTT. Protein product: CASSLRDTQYF. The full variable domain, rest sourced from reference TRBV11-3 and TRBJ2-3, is EAGVVQSPRYKIIEKKQPVAFWCNPISGHNTLYWYLQNLGQGPELLIRYENEEAVDDSQLPKDRFSAERLKGVDSTLKIQPAELGDSAVYLCASSLRDTQYFGPGTRLTVL.

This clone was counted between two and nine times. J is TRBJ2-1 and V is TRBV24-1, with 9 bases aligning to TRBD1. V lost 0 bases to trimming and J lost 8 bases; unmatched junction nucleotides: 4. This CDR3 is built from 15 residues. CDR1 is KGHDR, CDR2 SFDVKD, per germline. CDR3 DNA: TGTGCCACCAGTGATTTGAACAGGGGGCGAGATGAGCAGTTCTTC. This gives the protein CATSDLNRGRDEQFF.

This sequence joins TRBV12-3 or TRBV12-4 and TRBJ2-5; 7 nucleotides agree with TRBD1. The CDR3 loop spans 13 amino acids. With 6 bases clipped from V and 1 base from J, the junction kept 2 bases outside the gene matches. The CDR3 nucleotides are TGTGCCAGCAGAAGGGACAGCCAAGAGACCCAGTACTTC. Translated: CASRRDSQETQYF.

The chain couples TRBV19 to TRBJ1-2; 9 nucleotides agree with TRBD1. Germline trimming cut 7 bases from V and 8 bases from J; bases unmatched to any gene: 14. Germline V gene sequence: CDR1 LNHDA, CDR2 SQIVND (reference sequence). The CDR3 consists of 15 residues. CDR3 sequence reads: CASTLIQGARGGYTF. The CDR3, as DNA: TGTGCCAGTACCCTCATACAGGGGGCGCGTGGAGGCTACACCTTC.

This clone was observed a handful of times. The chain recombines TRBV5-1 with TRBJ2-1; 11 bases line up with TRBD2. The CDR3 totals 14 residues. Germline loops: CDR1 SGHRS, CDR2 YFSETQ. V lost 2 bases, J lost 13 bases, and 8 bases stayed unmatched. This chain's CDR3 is CASSLGSGRAEQFF. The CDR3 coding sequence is TGCGCCAGCAGCTTAGGTAGCGGGAGGGCCGAACAGTTCTTC.

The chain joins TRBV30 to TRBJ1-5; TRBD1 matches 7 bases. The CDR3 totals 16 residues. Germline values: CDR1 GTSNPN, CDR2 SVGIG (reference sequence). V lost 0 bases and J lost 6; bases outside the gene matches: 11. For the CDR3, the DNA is TGTGCCTGGAGTGTAGGAGACAGGGAGGTTAGTCAGCCCCAGCATTTT. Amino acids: CAWSVGDREVSQPQHF.

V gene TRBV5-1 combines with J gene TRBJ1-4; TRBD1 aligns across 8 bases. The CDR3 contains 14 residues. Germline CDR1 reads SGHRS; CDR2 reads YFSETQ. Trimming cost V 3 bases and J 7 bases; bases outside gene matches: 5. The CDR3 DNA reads TGCGCCAGCAGCTCAGGACAGGGAAGTGAAAAACTGTTTTTT. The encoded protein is CASSSGQGSEKLFF.

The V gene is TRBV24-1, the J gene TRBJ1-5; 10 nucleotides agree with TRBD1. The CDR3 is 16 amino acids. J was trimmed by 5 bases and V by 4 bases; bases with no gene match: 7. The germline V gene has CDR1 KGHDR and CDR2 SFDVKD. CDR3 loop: CATSEPGTGVDQPQHF. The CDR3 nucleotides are TGTGCCACCAGTGAACCCGGGACAGGGGTAGATCAGCCCCAGCATTTT.

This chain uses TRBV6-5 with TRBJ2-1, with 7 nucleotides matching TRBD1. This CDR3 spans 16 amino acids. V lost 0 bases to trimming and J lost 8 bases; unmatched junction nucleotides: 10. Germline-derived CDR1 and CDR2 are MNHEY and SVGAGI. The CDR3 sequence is CASSYSLEGGIDEQFF. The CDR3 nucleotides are TGTGCCAGCAGTTACTCCCTGGAAGGGGGCATCGATGAGCAGTTCTTC.

DNA for the CDR3: TGTGCCAGCAGTTTCGGGTATGAAAAACTGTTTTTT. It specifies CASSFGYEKLFF. This chain connects TRBV6-6 to TRBJ1-4; D ambiguous. V lost 4 bases to trimming and J lost 6 bases, with 6 bases between them. Germline CDR1 reads MNHNY; CDR2 reads SVGAGI (reference sequence). The CDR3 consists of 12 residues.